These 18 T cell receptor beta chains share one sample of origin, sequenced in a study of blood T cell repertoires in COVID-19. Assay: immunoSEQ multiplex PCR; the TCRdb copy retains only in-frame clones and omits some. This repertoire shows 310,000 or so clones, roughly 82% found once; its top ten account for 1.5% to 2%. The source material was peripheral blood. The receptors here all came from a woman in her 50s with acute or convalescent COVID-19.

The V and J genes are TRBV24-1 and TRBJ2-1, with 9 bases fitting TRBD1. Germline CDR1 is KGHDR and CDR2 is SFDVKD. The CDR3 is 15 amino acids. After removal of 0 bases from V and 7 bases from J, the junction contained 3 bases not matched to a gene. The CDR3 region has the DNA TGTGCCACCAGTGATTTGCCGGGACAGGGTAATGAGCAGTTCTTC. Translation: CATSDLPGQGNEQFF.

The rearrangement links TRBV9 to TRBJ2-7, with D hard to call. The length of the CDR3 is 14 residues. The germline V and J ends were trimmed by 4 bases and 2 bases, with 13 bases remaining between them. Germline V gene data show CDR1 as SGDLS and CDR2 as YYNGEE. CDR3 coding DNA: TGTGCCAGCAGCCTTCATAGCCCCCCCTACGAGCAGTACTTC. It specifies CASSLHSPPYEQYF. Complete variable domain (other parts from reference TRBV9 and TRBJ2-7): DSGVTQTPKHLITATGQRVTLRCSPRSGDLSVYWYQQSLDQGLQFLIQYYNGEERAKGNILERFSAQQFPDLHSELNLSSLELGDSALYFCASSLHSPPYEQYFGPGTRLTVT.

CDR3 DNA: TGTGCCAGCCATCCGGGACAGGGGGGTGGTGAAGCTTTCTTT. Protein: CASHPGQGGGEAFF. J is TRBJ1-1 and V is TRBV9; 11 bases map to TRBD1. CDR1 is SGDLS, CDR2 YYNGEE, per germline. The CDR3 is 14 residues long. V gave up 7 bases and J gave up 7 bases; unmatched junction bases: 9.

The rearrangement links TRBV7-9 to TRBJ2-3, with D possibly TRBD2 on 6 matching bases. Germline V gene data show CDR1 as SEHNR and CDR2 as FQNEAQ (reference sequence). The CDR3 is made up of 15 amino acids. The V end was cut by 5 bases, the J end by 5 bases, with 17 bases between. The CDR3 here is CASSPPGSSVDTQYF. The CDR3 DNA reads as TGTGCCAGCAGCCCACCCGGGAGTTCGGTAGATACGCAGTATTTT. The full variable domain, its missing parts supplied by reference TRBV7-9 and TRBJ2-3, is DTGVSQNPRHKITKRGQNVTFRCDPISEHNRLYWYRQTLGQGPEFLTYFQNEAQLEKSRLLSDRFSAERPKGSFSTLEIQRTEQGDSAMYLCASSPPGSSVDTQYFGPGTRLTVL.

V is TRBV9 and J is TRBJ1-3; D might be TRBD1 (5 bases). Looked up from germline, CDR1 is SGDLS and CDR2 is YYNGEE. The length of the CDR3 is 14 residues. Trimming cost V 4 bases and J 0 bases, with 8 bases left between them. The CDR3 protein is CASSTGFSGNTIYF. The CDR3 DNA sequence: TGTGCCAGCAGCACAGGCTTCTCTGGAAACACCATATATTTT.

This chain links TRBV4-2 with TRBJ2-5, with 14 bases lining up with TRBD2. The CDR3 contains 16 residues. The germline V gene encodes CDR1 LGHNA and CDR2 YNFKEQ. The V gene end was trimmed by 4 bases and the J gene end by 0 bases; junction bases not matched to a gene: 1. In DNA, the CDR3 is TGTGCCAGCAGCCCGACTAGCGGGGGGGACCAAGAGACCCAGTACTTC. It specifies CASSPTSGGDQETQYF.

This clone was picked up one time. J is TRBJ2-7 and V is TRBV19; possible D gene TRBD1, 6 bases. The CDR3 has 15 residues. Germline values: CDR1 LNHDA, CDR2 SQIVND (reference sequence). Trimming took off 5 bases at V and 9 bases at J, with 23 bases between the two ends. The CDR3 DNA reads as TGTGCCAGTAGTCTTGGGGACACTACAGGGTCGCGGCAGTACTTC. Protein product: CASSLGDTTGSRQYF. Drawing the rest from reference TRBV19 and TRBJ2-7, the complete variable domain is DGGITQSPKYLFRKEGQNVTLSCEQNLNHDAMYWYRQDPGQGLRLIYYSQIVNDFQKGDIAEGYSVSREKKESFPLTVTSAQKNPTAFYLCASSLGDTTGSRQYFGPGTRLTVT.

CDR3 DNA sequence: TGTGCCAGCAGCCAAGAATTAACAGATACGCAGTATTTT. As protein: CASSQELTDTQYF. The rearrangement links TRBV14 to TRBJ2-3; unclear D gene. Germline values: CDR1 SGHDN, CDR2 FVKESK. The V end was cut by 0 bases, the J end by 3 bases, with 4 bases between. This CDR3 region has 13 residues.

The genes are TRBV28 and TRBJ2-3; 11 nucleotides line up with TRBD1. V was clipped by 5 bases and J by 4 bases; unmatched bases: 8. The CDR3 runs 16 residues. Germline V gene lookup returns CDR1 MDHEN and CDR2 SYDVKM. In DNA, the CDR3 is TGTGCCAGCAGTGCGTGGACAGGGGGCCTGTCAGATACGCAGTATTTT. As protein: CASSAWTGGLSDTQYF.

About this clone: A junction boundary mismatches the germline segment, possibly from a read error. The chain joins TRBV7-3 to TRBJ1-1; D unresolved. The V gene's germline CDR1 is SGHTA and CDR2 FQGTGA. The CDR3 is 13 amino acids. DNA of the CDR3: TGTGCCAGCAGCCCCTACGGGAACGCTGAAGCTTTCTTT. It is translated as CASSPYGNAEAFF.

This rearrangement joins TRBV15 to TRBJ1-5, with D hard to call. Trimming cost V 3 bases and J 2 bases, with 11 bases left between them. The CDR3 extends over 15 amino acids. Per germline, CDR1 LNHNV and CDR2 YYDKDF (reference sequence). The CDR3 nucleotides are TGTGCCACCAGCAGCTGGCTCCTGGGCAATCAGCCCCAGCATTTT. Protein sequence: CATSSWLLGNQPQHF. Full variable domain (remainder filled in from reference TRBV15 and TRBJ1-5): DAMVIQNPRYQVTQFGKPVTLSCSQTLNHNVMYWYQQKSSQAPKLLFHYYDKDFNNEADTPDNFQSRRPNTSFCFLDIRSPGLGDTAMYLCATSSWLLGNQPQHFGDGTRLSIL.

This chain connects TRBV28 to TRBJ2-3; no clear D. The CDR3 length is 17 residues. Trimming cost V 5 bases and J 0 bases, with 18 bases left between them. Germline values: CDR1 MDHEN, CDR2 SYDVKM. The CDR3 DNA sequence: TGTGCCAGCAGTCCGCGGAGTTGGTATCCTAGCACAGATACGCAGTATTTT. Translating it yields CASSPRSWYPSTDTQYF.

The chain couples TRBV7-9 to TRBJ1-4; TRBD1 aligns across 7 bases. The CDR3 runs 15 residues. With 1 base clipped from V and 3 bases from J, the junction kept 2 bases outside the gene matches. The germline gives CDR1 SEHNR, CDR2 FQNEAQ (reference sequence). The DNA of the CDR3 is TGTGCCAGCAGCTTAGGTGGGACAGCTAATGAAAAACTGTTTTTT. It specifies CASSLGGTANEKLFF.

The chain couples TRBV30 to TRBJ2-1; 7 nucleotides agree with TRBD1. Trimming took 8 bases from V and 8 from J; bases not matched to a gene: 9. This CDR3 is 12 amino acids long. Germline values: CDR1 GTSNPN, CDR2 SVGIG (reference sequence). CDR3 in DNA: TGTGCCCTTGACGGGGACAGAGATGAGCAGTTCTTC. It codes for CALDGDRDEQFF.

The genes are TRBV29-1 and TRBJ2-1, with TRBD1 matching over 9 bases. This CDR3 region has 12 residues. Trimming removed 7 bases from V and 9 bases from J; junction bases left unmatched: 7. Germline CDR1 and CDR2: SQVTM and ANQGSEA. The CDR3 protein is CSAGTGRAEQFF. CDR3 bases: TGCAGCGCCGGGACAGGGCGCGCTGAGCAGTTCTTC.

This clone appeared once. This sequence joins TRBV24-1 and TRBJ1-5, with TRBD1 identical over 8 bases. CDR1 and CDR2 (germline): KGHDR, SFDVKD. V shed 4 bases and J 3 bases; nucleotides not matched to a gene: 7. The CDR3 consists of 16 residues. In DNA form, the CDR3 reads TGTGCCACCAGTGACCCAAGACAGGGGATCAATCAGCCCCAGCATTTT. Amino acids: CATSDPRQGINQPQHF.

This rearrangement joins TRBV4-1 to TRBJ2-7; unclear D gene. V lost 3 bases and J lost 6, with 18 bases in between. This CDR3 is 15 amino acids long. The germline V gene has CDR1 MGHRA and CDR2 YSYEKL. This chain's CDR3 is CASSHVQAYPSEQYF. CDR3 nucleotides: TGCGCCAGCAGCCACGTCCAGGCCTACCCCTCCGAGCAGTACTTC.

The rearrangement uses TRBV28 and TRBJ1-3, with TRBD1 matching 8 bases. Germline CDR1 reads MDHEN; CDR2 reads SYDVKM. V was pared by 3 bases and J by 2 bases, with 6 bases of the junction left unmatched. The CDR3 extends over 16 amino acids. The CDR3 region has the DNA TGTGCCAGCAGTTTTATCCAGGGGGCGCCTGGAAACACCATATATTTT. Residues: CASSFIQGAPGNTIYF.